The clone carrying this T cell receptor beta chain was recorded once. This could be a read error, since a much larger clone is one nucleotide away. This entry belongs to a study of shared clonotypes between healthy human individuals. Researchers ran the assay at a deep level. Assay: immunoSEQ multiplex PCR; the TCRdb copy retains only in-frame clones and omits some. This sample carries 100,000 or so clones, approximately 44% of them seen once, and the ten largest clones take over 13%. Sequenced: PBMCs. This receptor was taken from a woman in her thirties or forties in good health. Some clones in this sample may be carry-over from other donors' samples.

CDR3 nucleotide sequence: TGTGCCAGCATGGACGGGGAGCTGTCTTTT. This translates into CASMDGELSF. This chain connects TRBV25-1 to TRBJ2-2; the D gene is possibly TRBD2 (5 bases). This CDR3 is built from 10 residues. Germline V gives CDR1 MGHDK, CDR2 SYGVNS.